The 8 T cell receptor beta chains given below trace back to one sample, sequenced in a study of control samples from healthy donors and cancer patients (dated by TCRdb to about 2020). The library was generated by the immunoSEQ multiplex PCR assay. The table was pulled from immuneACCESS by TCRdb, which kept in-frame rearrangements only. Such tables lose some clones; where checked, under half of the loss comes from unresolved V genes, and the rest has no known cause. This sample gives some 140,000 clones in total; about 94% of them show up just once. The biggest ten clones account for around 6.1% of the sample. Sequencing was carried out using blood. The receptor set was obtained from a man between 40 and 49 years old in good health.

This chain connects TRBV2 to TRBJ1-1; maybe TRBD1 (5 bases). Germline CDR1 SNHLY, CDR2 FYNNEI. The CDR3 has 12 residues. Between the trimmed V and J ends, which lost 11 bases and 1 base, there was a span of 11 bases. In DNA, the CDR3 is TGTGCCGGGGCGCTGACGAACACTGAAGCTTTCTTT. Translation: CAGALTNTEAFF. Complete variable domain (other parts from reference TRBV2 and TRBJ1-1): EPEVTQTPSHQVTQMGQEVILRCVPISNHLYFYWYRQILGQKVEFLVSFYNNEISEKSEIFDDQFSVERPDGSNFTLKIRSTKLEDSAMYFCAGALTNTEAFFGQGTRLTVV.

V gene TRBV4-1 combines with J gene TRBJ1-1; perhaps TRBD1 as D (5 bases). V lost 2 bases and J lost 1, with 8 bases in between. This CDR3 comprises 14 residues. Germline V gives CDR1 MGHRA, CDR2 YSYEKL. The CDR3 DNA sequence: TGCGCCAGCAGCCAACCAGGGCGGAACACTGAAGCTTTCTTT. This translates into CASSQPGRNTEAFF.

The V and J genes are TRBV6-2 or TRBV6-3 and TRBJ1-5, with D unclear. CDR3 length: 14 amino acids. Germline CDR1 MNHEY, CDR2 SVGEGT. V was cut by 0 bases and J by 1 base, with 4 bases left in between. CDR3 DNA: TGTGCCAGCAGTTACTCGCCCAGCAATCAGCCCCAGCATTTT. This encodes CASSYSPSNQPQHF.

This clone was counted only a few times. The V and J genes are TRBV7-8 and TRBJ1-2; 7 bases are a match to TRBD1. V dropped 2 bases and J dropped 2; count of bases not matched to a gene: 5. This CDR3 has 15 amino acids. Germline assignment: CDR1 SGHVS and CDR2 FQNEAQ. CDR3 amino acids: CASSLQGVGNYGYTF. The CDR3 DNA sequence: TGTGCCAGCAGCTTACAGGGGGTGGGGAACTATGGCTACACCTTC.

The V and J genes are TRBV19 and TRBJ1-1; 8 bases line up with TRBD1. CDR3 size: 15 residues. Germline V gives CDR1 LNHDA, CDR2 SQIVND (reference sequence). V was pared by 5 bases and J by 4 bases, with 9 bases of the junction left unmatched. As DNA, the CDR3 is TGTGCCAGTAGTCTCGGGACAGGTACCCTCACTGAAGCTTTCTTT. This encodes CASSLGTGTLTEAFF.

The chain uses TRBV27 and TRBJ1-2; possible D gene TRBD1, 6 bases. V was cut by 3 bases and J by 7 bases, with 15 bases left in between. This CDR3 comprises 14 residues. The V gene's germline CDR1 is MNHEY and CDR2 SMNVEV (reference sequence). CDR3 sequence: CASSFLGGRGGYTF. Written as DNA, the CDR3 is TGTGCCAGCAGTTTCCTAGGGGGGAGGGGTGGCTACACCTTC.

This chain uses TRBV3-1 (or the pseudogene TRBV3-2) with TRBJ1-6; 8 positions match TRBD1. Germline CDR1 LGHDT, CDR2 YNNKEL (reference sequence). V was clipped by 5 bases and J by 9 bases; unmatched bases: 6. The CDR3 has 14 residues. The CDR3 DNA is TGTGCCAGCAGCTCAGGGGGCTTGAGTTCACCCCTCCACTTT. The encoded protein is CASSSGGLSSPLHF.

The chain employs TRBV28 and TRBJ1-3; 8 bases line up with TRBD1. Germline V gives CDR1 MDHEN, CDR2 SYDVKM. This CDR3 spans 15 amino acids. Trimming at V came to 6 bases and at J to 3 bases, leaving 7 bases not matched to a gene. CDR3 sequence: CASRARDRLGNTIYF. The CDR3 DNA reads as TGTGCCAGCAGAGCCCGGGACAGGCTTGGAAACACCATATATTTT.